This T cell receptor beta chain was identified in a study of tumor-infiltrating lymphocytes in primary liver carcinoma. Whole-study context: Each of the growths was stage T1-T3 N0M0, extending roughly 4.2 to 11 cm across.

The study's findings and limits: Tumor-adjacent and tumor-blood pairs showed less overlap than tumor region pairs.

This clonotype was seen many times. Its specificity is unknown. An end of the junction does not agree with germline; a read error may underlie this. Researchers generated TCR beta cDNA from 500 to 600 ng of total RNA, relying on a constant-region primer. Three nested multiplex PCR rounds, a slightly modified ARM-PCR method, built the TCR beta libraries. TCRdb processed the multiplex PCR reads anew with MiXCR; each CDR3 protein has one entry. The table lists about 200,000 distinct CDR3 sequences, about 65% of them singletons, with roughly 6.8% in the top ten. Germline DNA was also extracted, and blood RNA derived from unsorted whole blood. Chronic HBV infection, untreated so far, was present in the patients. Sequenced sample: peripheral blood. The origin of this receptor is an older woman with primary liver carcinoma and hepatitis B virus infection.

Here the CDR3 DNA reads TGTGCCAGCAGTGAATGGGGGGACAGCACGGATACGCAGTATTTT. Translated, it gives CASSEWGDSTDTQYF. The V and J genes are TRBV6-1 and TRBJ2-3; tentative D call: TRBD1 (7 bases). CDR3 length equals 15 residues. The germline gives CDR1 MNHNS, CDR2 SASEGT.